This TCR beta chain derives from a study of shared clonotypes between healthy human individuals. The assay was immunoSEQ multiplex PCR, and TCRdb's table has in-frame clones only and misses some. Here the sample spans 1 million to 1.2 million clones, around three quarters being singletons. CDR3 length: 14 residues. Germline loops: CDR1 MDHEN, CDR2 SYDVKM. Trimming stripped 6 bases from V and 9 bases from J, with 18 bases between. Source material: memory CD4+ T cells from PBMCs. Indicated subset: CD45RA-negative fraction. The chain uses TRBV28 and TRBJ1-5; D uncertain. The clonotype originates from a young man in good health. Some clones in this sample may be carry-over from other donors' samples. CDR3 sequence (DNA): TGTGCCAGCAGCCCCCCACGGCCTCTTGCGCCCCAGCATTTT. Its protein product is CASSPPRPLAPQHF.